A selection of T cell receptor beta chains follows, all from one sample in a study of cytomegalovirus exposure and HLA in healthy donors. The data were produced by immunoSEQ multiplex PCR, yet TCRdb's version contains in-frame clones alone and is incomplete. The sample lists approximately 150,000 clones, roughly 90% seen once, with 0.69% in the top ten. Sequencing input: PBMCs. The receptors come from a man aged 18 to 29 in good health and CMV-seronegative. Each CDR3 is given with its conserved first and last residue. Fields, in order: D gene, clone size, J gene, CDR3 length, V gene, CDR3 DNA, CDR3 protein. A D gene is named only where the DNA matches it firmly. Size values are once, few and many counts, or a class for expanded clones, and some rows have none.

>-|-|TRBJ2-2|15|TRBV7-2
TGTGCCAGCAGCTTATTCCTAGACGGCACCGGGGAGCTGTTTTTT
CASSLFLDGTGELFF
>TRBD1|-|TRBJ1-1|18|TRBV27
TGTGCCAGCAGTTTAAAGGGACAGGGGGGTCTTGGGAACACTGAAGCTTTCTTT
CASSLKGQGGLGNTEAFF
>-|-|TRBJ2-2|14|TRBV6-5
TGTGCCAGCACACTTCGGAGGGGCACCGGGGAGCTGTTTTTT
CASTLRRGTGELFF
>TRBD1|-|TRBJ1-4|14|TRBV5-1
TGCGCCAGCAGCTCAGGACAGGGCCAGGAAAAACTGTTTTTT
CASSSGQGQEKLFF
>-|-|TRBJ1-1|13|TRBV5-1
TGCGCCAGCAGCTTGGATAGGAGTCCTGAAGCTTTCTTT
CASSLDRSPEAFF
>-|once|TRBJ1-1|16|TRBV18
TGTGCCAGCTCCCTTGGGGCGGTTCGCCCGAACACTGAAGCTTTCTTT
CASSLGAVRPNTEAFF
>TRBD1|-|TRBJ1-6|14|TRBV15
TGTGCCACCAGCAGAGGACAGGGTGGTTCACCCCTCCACTTT
CATSRGQGGSPLHF
>-|once|TRBJ1-1|13|TRBV7-6
TGTGCCAGCAGCTTATATCCGGGCACTGAAGCTTTCTTT
CASSLYPGTEAFF
>TRBD1|-|TRBJ2-5|15|TRBV6-5
TGTGCCAGCAGCTGGGGACAGGGGGGATCGGAGACCCAGTACTTC
CASSWGQGGSETQYF
>TRBD2|-|TRBJ2-1|15|TRBV5-1
TGCGCCAGCACGGGTGGCGGGAGCTCCTACAATGAGCAGTTCTTC
CASTGGGSSYNEQFF
>-|-|TRBJ2-2|10|TRBV19
TGTGCCAGTAACGGCGGGGAGCTGTTTTTT
CASNGGELFF
>-|-|TRBJ1-4|15|TRBV7-2
TGTGCCAGCAGCTTAGTAAACAGAGGGAATGAAAAACTGTTTTTT
CASSLVNRGNEKLFF